Here is one T cell receptor (beta chain) with its context. Original methodology: Cell counts per sample came from amplifying reference gene primers. TCRdb keeps only in-frame clones here, not all; method: immunoSEQ multiplex PCR. V and J calls and clone size are those listed in that table; D and trimming were worked out from the DNA. The sample holds roughly 100,000 clones, about 84% seen once. This specimen belongs to a study of blood T cell repertoires in COVID-19. Study background: Samples taken during acute and convalescent COVID-19 were collected in the United States, Italy and Spain. From T cells, B-cell-depleted T cells, or PBMCs came the material, which was cDNA or gDNA.

This CDR3 has 13 amino acids. Germline CDR1 and CDR2: MGHDK and SYGVNS. After removal of 4 bases from V and 3 bases from J, the junction contained 0 bases not matched to a gene. The J gene is TRBJ2-1, the V gene TRBV25-1; 7 bases align to TRBD1. The sequence derives from a woman aged 60 to 75 with acute or convalescent COVID-19. Sequenced input: peripheral blood. The CDR3 loop reads CASSGQGYNEQFF. The DNA for the CDR3 is TGTGCCAGCAGTGGACAGGGCTACAATGAGCAGTTCTTC.